This T cell receptor (beta chain) originates from a study of T cells and Merkel cell carcinoma outcomes. General study findings and limits: In Merkel cell carcinoma, repertoire and T-cell density reportedly predicted outcomes.

This clone was detected only once. Its matching antigen is unknown. This CDR3 contains 14 residues. J was trimmed by 5 bases and V by 4 bases; bases with no gene match: 2. Germline CDR1 LNHDA, CDR2 SQIVND (reference sequence). This table comes from immunoSEQ multiplex PCR, and its TCRdb copy is limited to in-frame clones, with some not included. The data hold some 2,000 clones, with 77% observed a single time. This TCR was recovered from a human donor with Merkel cell carcinoma. Material: tumor tissue from Merkel cell carcinoma. The V and J genes are TRBV19 and TRBJ1-4; 9 bases are a match to TRBD1. The CDR3 protein is CASSRTGANEKLFF. The CDR3 DNA sequence: TGTGCCAGTAGTAGGACAGGGGCGAATGAAAAACTGTTTTTT.